This T cell receptor beta chain originates from a study of blood T cell repertoires in COVID-19. Study details: Researchers got acute and convalescent COVID-19 samples from the United States, Italy and Spain. Sources were T cells, B-cell-depleted T cells, or PBMCs; the material itself was cDNA or gDNA.

CDR1 is MNHEY, CDR2 SMNVEV, per germline (reference sequence). This CDR3 is 15 amino acids long. V lost 0 bases to trimming and J lost 2 bases, with 8 bases between them. In the authors' workflow: Scientists estimated how many nucleated cells there were by amplifying reference gene primers. Produced via immunoSEQ multiplex PCR; TCRdb's table is partial and in-frame only. Clone size and V and J calls were adopted from that table, with D and trimming inferred from the DNA. The sample carries about 110,000 clones, under 85% recorded once. Specimen: peripheral blood. The rearrangement joins TRBV27 to TRBJ2-1; possible D gene TRBD2, 5 bases. This clonotype was obtained from a woman in her 70s with acute or convalescent COVID-19. The CDR3 spells CASSLSAGAYNEQFF. For the CDR3, the DNA is TGTGCCAGCAGTTTATCAGCCGGGGCCTACAATGAGCAGTTCTTC.